What follows describes a single T cell receptor beta chain. V was cut by 0 bases and J by 5 bases, with 13 bases left in between. CDR3 length equals 15 residues. Germline values: CDR1 LGHDT, CDR2 YNNKEL (reference sequence). Here immunoSEQ multiplex PCR was the method, and the copy in TCRdb shows in-frame clones only, minus some. The sample yields about 120,000 clones, approximately 90% seen once. The data originate from a study of control samples from healthy donors and cancer patients. The sequence came from a woman aged 50 to 65 with colorectal cancer. The V and J genes are TRBV3-1 (or the pseudogene TRBV3-2) and TRBJ1-2; D is unresolved. Specimen: PBMCs. The CDR3, as DNA: TGTGCCAGCAGCCAAGATTTTGCCAGGACTTATGGCTACACCTTC. Translated: CASSQDFARTYGYTF.